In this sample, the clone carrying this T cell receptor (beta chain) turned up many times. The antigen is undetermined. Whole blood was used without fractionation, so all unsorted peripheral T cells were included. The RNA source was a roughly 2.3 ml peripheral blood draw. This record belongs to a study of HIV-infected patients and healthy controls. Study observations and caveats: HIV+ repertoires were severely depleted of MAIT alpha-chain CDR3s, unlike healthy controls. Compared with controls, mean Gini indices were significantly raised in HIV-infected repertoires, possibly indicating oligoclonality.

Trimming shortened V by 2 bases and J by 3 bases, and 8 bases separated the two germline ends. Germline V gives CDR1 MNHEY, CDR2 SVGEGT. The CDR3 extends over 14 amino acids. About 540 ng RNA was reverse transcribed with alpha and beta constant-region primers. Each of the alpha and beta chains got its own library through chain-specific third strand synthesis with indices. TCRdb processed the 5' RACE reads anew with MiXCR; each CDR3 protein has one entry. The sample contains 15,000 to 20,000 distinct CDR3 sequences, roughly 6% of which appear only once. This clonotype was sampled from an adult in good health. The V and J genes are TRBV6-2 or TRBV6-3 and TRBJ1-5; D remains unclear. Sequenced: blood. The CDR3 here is CASSYRVDNQPQHF. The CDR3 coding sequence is TGTGCCAGCAGTTACAGGGTAGACAATCAGCCCCAGCATTTT.